Below are 18 T cell receptor beta chains sequenced from a single sample in a study of blood T cell repertoires in COVID-19. Some clones are missing from TCRdb's copy, which holds only in-frame ones; the method was immunoSEQ multiplex PCR. The sample consists of roughly 150,000 clones, approximately 90% of them appearing once. Source material: peripheral blood. Receptors originate from a man aged 45-65 years who had recovered from COVID-19.

The V gene is TRBV10-3, the J gene TRBJ1-2; 12 bases agree with TRBD1. CDR3 length: 15 residues. Trimming cost V 6 bases and J 9 bases; bases outside gene matches: 11. CDR1 ENHRY and CDR2 SYGVKD come from the germline V gene. CDR3 in DNA: TGTGCCATCAGCCCCGGGACAGGGGGCGCGAAGAGCTACACCTTC. Amino acids: CAISPGTGGAKSYTF.

The chain links TRBV28 to TRBJ2-7; 8 positions match TRBD2. Germline assignment: CDR1 MDHEN and CDR2 SYDVKM. There are 12 residues in the CDR3. V trimming: 10 bases; J trimming: 4 bases; junction bases outside the gene matches: 6. This CDR3 is CATGGDLYEQYF. CDR3 DNA sequence: TGTGCCACGGGGGGGGATTTATACGAGCAGTACTTC.

The chain recombines TRBV5-1 with TRBJ2-1, with 10 bases fitting TRBD2. V was pared by 0 bases and J by 9 bases, with 9 bases of the junction left unmatched. CDR3 length: 16 residues. In germline, CDR1 is SGHRS, CDR2 YFSETQ. CDR3 nucleotide sequence: TGCGCCAGCAGCTTGGCAGCGGCTAGCGGGAGCGGTGAGCAGTTCTTC. Protein sequence: CASSLAAASGSGEQFF.

The chain is built from TRBV5-4 and TRBJ2-5; 7 bases are a match to TRBD1. The CDR3 extends over 15 amino acids. The V segment lost 4 bases and the J segment 2 bases; nucleotides outside the gene matches: 8. Germline-derived CDR1 and CDR2 are SGHNT and YYREEE (reference sequence). As DNA, the CDR3 is TGTGCCAGCAGCCCCAAGCAACAGGGGCAAGAGACCCAGTACTTC. It translates to CASSPKQQGQETQYF.

This rearrangement joins TRBV14 to TRBJ1-1; unclear D gene. Between the trimmed V and J ends, which lost 0 bases and 10 bases, there was a span of 6 bases. The CDR3 length is 11 residues. Germline V CDR1 and CDR2: SGHDN, FVKESK. This chain's CDR3 is CASSQDSSAFF. The CDR3 DNA sequence: TGTGCCAGCAGCCAAGATTCGTCAGCTTTCTTT.

The V gene is TRBV2, the J gene TRBJ2-6; D is ambiguous. Trimming removed 6 bases at V and 1 base at J, with 4 bases between. The CDR3 is 13 amino acids. Looked up from germline, CDR1 is SNHLY and CDR2 is FYNNEI. The DNA of the CDR3 is TGTGCCAGCAGCGGTTCTGGGGCCAACGTCCTGACTTTC. Translating it yields CASSGSGANVLTF.

This clone appeared once. The V and J genes are TRBV7-2 and TRBJ2-5, with TRBD1 matching over 7 bases. The CDR3 spans 14 residues. V lost 5 bases to trimming and J lost 4 bases; unmatched junction nucleotides: 7. Germline V gives CDR1 SGHTA, CDR2 FQGNSA. CDR3 in amino acids: CASSVDRVLETQYF. The CDR3 DNA is TGTGCCAGCAGCGTCGACAGGGTGTTAGAGACCCAGTACTTC.

The CDR3 loop is CASSLSGRGNTEAFF. The CDR3 DNA is TGTGCCAGCAGTTTATCGGGCAGGGGGAACACTGAAGCTTTCTTT. The rearrangement links TRBV28 to TRBJ1-1, with a weak D call TRBD1 (6 bases). Germline V lookup: CDR1 MDHEN, CDR2 SYDVKM. Trimming took off 1 base at V and 1 base at J, with 10 bases between the two ends. This CDR3 is built from 15 residues.

V is TRBV3-1 (or the pseudogene TRBV3-2) and J is TRBJ2-1, with 8 bases lining up with TRBD2. CDR3 length: 14 amino acids. Trimming at V came to 8 bases and at J to 5 bases, leaving 8 bases not matched to a gene. Germline V CDR1 and CDR2: LGHDT, YNNKEL (reference sequence). In DNA form, the CDR3 reads TGTGCCAGCGCCCCGCTAGCGGGCGACAATGAGCAGTTCTTC. Amino acids: CASAPLAGDNEQFF.

The chain couples TRBV28 to TRBJ2-1, with 7 positions matching TRBD1. Germline values: CDR1 MDHEN, CDR2 SYDVKM. The V segment lost 5 bases and the J segment 3 bases; nucleotides outside the gene matches: 7. The CDR3 totals 15 residues. CDR3 coding DNA: TGTGCCAGCAGTCCACCCCGGGACAGCTACAATGAGCAGTTCTTC. Residues: CASSPPRDSYNEQFF.

The DNA for the CDR3 is TGTGCCAGCAGCCGCCACGGGGAGTCTCAGCCCCAGCATTTT. It specifies CASSRHGESQPQHF. The rearrangement links TRBV3-1 (or the pseudogene TRBV3-2) to TRBJ1-5; unclear D gene. This CDR3 region has 14 residues. Germline V gene lookup returns CDR1 LGHDT and CDR2 YNNKEL (reference sequence). Trimming removed 4 bases at V and 6 bases at J, with 13 bases between.

This clone is a singleton in its sample. The chain couples TRBV21-1 to TRBJ1-4. TRBV21-1 is deemed a pseudogene. The CDR3 length is 13 residues. CDR3 nucleotides: TGTGCCAGCTCATTGGCGGGGGGCGAAAAACTGTTTTTT. Translation gives CASSLAGGEKLFF.

V gene TRBV28 combines with J gene TRBJ1-5; D perhaps matches TRBD1 (6 bases). Trimming removed 2 bases from V and 3 bases from J, with 8 bases in between. Germline CDR1 MDHEN, CDR2 SYDVKM. The CDR3 spans 14 residues. This CDR3 reads CASSLTGINQPQHF. The CDR3 nucleotides read TGTGCCAGCAGTTTAACAGGGATCAATCAGCCCCAGCATTTT. Complete variable domain (other parts from reference TRBV28 and TRBJ1-5): DVKVTQSSRYLVKRTGEKVFLECVQDMDHENMFWYRQDPGLGLRLIYFSYDVKMKEKGDIPEGYSVSREKKERFSLILESASTNQTSMYLCASSLTGINQPQHFGDGTRLSIL.

The CDR3 bases are TGCAGCGCCTACGCTGTGACGACAGACTTCTATGGCTACACCTTC. It specifies CSAYAVTTDFYGYTF. The chain employs TRBV29-1 and TRBJ1-2; D is possibly TRBD1 (5 bases). Looked up from germline, CDR1 is SQVTM and CDR2 is ANQGSEA. Trimming removed 7 bases from V and 4 bases from J, with 22 bases in between. The CDR3 sequence is 15 residues long.

This rearrangement joins TRBV5-5 to TRBJ1-3, with D perhaps TRBD1 (5 bases). Germline lookup yields CDR1 SGHKS and CDR2 YYEKEE (reference sequence). This CDR3 comprises 15 residues. The V and J ends lost 10 bases and 0 bases respectively, with 17 bases between them. The CDR3 region is CAVSTQGGSGNTIYF. The CDR3 nucleotides read TGTGCCGTCTCGACCCAGGGTGGCTCTGGAAACACCATATATTTT.

This clone was picked up one time. The rearrangement joins TRBV7-2 to TRBJ2-3; no definite D call. Trimming cost V 0 bases and J 8 bases, with 9 bases left between them. Per the germline V gene, CDR1 is SGHTA and CDR2 is FQGNSA. CDR3 length: 13 amino acids. The CDR3 bases are TGTGCCAGCAGCTTAGCGATGAGGAGTACGCAGTATTTT. This translates into CASSLAMRSTQYF.

V usage is TRBV7-9 and J usage is TRBJ2-5; D is unclear. V lost 3 bases, J lost 2 bases, and 7 bases lay in between. The length of the CDR3 is 13 residues. Germline lookup yields CDR1 SEHNR and CDR2 FQNEAQ (reference sequence). The CDR3 DNA follows: TGTGCCAGCAGCTTTTCTGCGCAAGAGACCCAGTACTTC. It translates to CASSFSAQETQYF. Based on the CDR3 plus reference TRBV7-9 and TRBJ2-5, the full variable domain is DTGVSQNPRHKITKRGQNVTFRCDPISEHNRLYWYRQTLGQGPEFLTYFQNEAQLEKSRLLSDRFSAERPKGSFSTLEIQRTEQGDSAMYLCASSFSAQETQYFGPGTRLLVL.

This sequence joins TRBV5-4 and TRBJ2-1, with 9 bases fitting TRBD1. V was clipped by 4 bases and J by 10 bases; unmatched bases: 9. Looked up from germline, CDR1 is SGHNT and CDR2 is YYREEE (reference sequence). The CDR3 has 14 amino acids. The CDR3 sequence: CASSLPGQGGEQFF. In DNA form, the CDR3 reads TGTGCCAGCAGCCTACCGGGACAGGGAGGAGAGCAGTTCTTC.